Below, one TCR beta chain is given with its context. Its antigen is currently unknown. This specimen comes from a study of cytomegalovirus exposure and HLA in healthy donors. The V and J ends lost 1 base and 7 bases respectively, with 17 bases between them. The germline V gene has CDR1 KGHSH and CDR2 LQKENI. This CDR3 contains 15 residues. Study-wide findings and caveats: The dataset shows that most TCR sequences were rare, while some public TCRs occurred in many donors. A prior analysis recorded that most TCR beta V segments were productive about 87% or about 30% of the time. Later genetic work tied a missense DCLRE1C variant to beta-chain V and J trimming.

The PCR ran on 60 Vbeta and 13 Jbeta primers. The assay was immunoSEQ multiplex PCR, and TCRdb's table has in-frame clones only and misses some. The table lists more than 90,000 clones, about four fifths of them singletons. The sequenced material came from PBMCs. The sequence derives from a man aged 25-45 years in good health and CMV-seropositive. J is TRBJ2-7 and V is TRBV18, with a possible D match to TRBD2 (6 bases). CDR3 coding DNA: TGTGCCAGCTCACCACAAACGGGACTTGACGGGGAGCAGTACTTC. Residues: CASSPQTGLDGEQYF.